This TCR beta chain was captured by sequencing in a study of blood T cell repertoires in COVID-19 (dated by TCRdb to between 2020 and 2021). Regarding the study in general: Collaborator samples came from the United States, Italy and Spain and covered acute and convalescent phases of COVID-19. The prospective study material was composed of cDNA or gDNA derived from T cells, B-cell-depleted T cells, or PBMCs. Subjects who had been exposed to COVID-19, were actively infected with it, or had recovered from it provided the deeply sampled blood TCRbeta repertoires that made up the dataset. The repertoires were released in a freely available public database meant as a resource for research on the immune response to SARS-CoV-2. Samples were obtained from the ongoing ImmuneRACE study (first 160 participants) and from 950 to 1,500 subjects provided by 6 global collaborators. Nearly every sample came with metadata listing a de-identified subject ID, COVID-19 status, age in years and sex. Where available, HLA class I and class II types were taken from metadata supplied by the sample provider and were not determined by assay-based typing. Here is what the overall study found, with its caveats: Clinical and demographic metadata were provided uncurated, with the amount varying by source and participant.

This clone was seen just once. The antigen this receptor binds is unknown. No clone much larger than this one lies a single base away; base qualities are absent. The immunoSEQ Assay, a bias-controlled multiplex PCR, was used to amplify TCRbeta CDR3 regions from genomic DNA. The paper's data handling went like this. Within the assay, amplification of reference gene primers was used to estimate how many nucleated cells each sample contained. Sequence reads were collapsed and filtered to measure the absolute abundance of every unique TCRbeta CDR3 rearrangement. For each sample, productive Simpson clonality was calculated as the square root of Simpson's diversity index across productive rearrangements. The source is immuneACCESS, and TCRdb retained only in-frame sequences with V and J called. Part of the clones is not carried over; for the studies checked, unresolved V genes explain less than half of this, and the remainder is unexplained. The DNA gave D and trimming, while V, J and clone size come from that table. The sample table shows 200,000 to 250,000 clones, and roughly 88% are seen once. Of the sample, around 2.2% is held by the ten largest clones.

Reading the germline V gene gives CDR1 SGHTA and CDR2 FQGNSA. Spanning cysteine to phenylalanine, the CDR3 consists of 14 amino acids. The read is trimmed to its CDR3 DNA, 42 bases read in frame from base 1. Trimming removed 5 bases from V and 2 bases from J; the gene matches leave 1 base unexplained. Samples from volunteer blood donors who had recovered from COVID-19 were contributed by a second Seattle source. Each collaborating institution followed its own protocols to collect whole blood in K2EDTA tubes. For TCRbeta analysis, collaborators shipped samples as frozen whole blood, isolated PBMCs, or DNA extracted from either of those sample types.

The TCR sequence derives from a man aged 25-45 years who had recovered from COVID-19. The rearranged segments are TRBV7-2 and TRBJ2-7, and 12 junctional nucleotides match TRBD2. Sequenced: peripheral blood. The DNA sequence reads TGTGCCAGCAGCCGGACTAGCGGGACCTACGAGCAGTACTTC. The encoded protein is CASSRTSGTYEQYF.